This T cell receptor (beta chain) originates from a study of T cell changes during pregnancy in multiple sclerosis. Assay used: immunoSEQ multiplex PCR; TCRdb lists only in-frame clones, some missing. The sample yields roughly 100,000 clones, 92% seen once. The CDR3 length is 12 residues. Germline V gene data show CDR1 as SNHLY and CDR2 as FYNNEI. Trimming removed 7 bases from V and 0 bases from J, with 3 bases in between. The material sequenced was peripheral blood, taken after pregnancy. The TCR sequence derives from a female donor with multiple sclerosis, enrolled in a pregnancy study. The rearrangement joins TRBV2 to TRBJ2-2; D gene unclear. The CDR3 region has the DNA TGTGCCAGCACCGCGAACACCGGGGAGCTGTTTTTT. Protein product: CASTANTGELFF.